This TCR beta chain was retrieved from a study of blood T cell repertoires in COVID-19. In the study overall: Samples came from the United States, Italy and Spain, spanning acute and convalescent COVID-19.

In the original analysis: Quantification of nucleated cells was approximated via reference gene primer amplification. TCRdb keeps only in-frame clones here, not all; method: immunoSEQ multiplex PCR. Clonal size and the V and J genes are those of that table, whereas D and trimming came from the DNA. In the table there are hundreds of thousands of clones, 70% to 90% of which are singletons. Trimming left V 4 bases short and J 4 bases short, with 11 bases between. Germline CDR1 and CDR2: LGHNA and YSLEER. The length of the CDR3 is 13 residues. The V and J genes are TRBV4-3 and TRBJ2-7; D perhaps matches TRBD2 (6 bases). Specimen: peripheral blood. The origin of this receptor is a woman aged 40 to 50 who had recovered from COVID-19. In DNA, the CDR3 is TGCGCCAGCAGCCCCGGGGAGGCGTACGAGCAGTACTTC. Translating it yields CASSPGEAYEQYF.